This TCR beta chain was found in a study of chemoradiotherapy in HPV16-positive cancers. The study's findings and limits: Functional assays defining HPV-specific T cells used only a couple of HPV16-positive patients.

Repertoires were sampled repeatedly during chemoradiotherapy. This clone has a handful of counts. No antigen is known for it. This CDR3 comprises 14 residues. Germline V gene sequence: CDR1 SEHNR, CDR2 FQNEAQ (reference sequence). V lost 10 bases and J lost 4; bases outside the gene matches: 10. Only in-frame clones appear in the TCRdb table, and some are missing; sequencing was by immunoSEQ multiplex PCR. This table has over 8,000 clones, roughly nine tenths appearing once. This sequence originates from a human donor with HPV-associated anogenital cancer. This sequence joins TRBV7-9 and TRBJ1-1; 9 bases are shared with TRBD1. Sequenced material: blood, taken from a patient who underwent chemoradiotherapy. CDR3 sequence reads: CAIPTGGRGTEAFF. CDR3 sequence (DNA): TGTGCCATCCCGACAGGGGGAAGAGGCACTGAAGCTTTCTTT.